This T cell receptor (beta chain) was obtained from a study of blood T cell repertoires in COVID-19. Study overall: The origin of the acute and convalescent COVID-19 samples was the United States, Italy and Spain. T cells, B-cell-depleted T cells, or PBMCs provided the cDNA or gDNA that served as material.

Trimming took 5 bases from V and 5 from J, leaving 10 bases between them. This CDR3 is built from 11 residues. CDR1 and CDR2 (germline): DFQATT, SNEGSKA (reference sequence). In the source study's methods: Reference gene primer amplification gave nucleated cell count estimates. Libraries were prepared by immunoSEQ multiplex PCR; TCRdb keeps only in-frame clonotypes and omits some of them. V, J and clone size were drawn from that table, and D and trimming were deduced from the DNA. The data show 250,000 to 300,000 clones, less than 90% seen once. This clonotype was sampled from a man aged 55 to 70 with acute or convalescent COVID-19. V is TRBV20-1 and J is TRBJ2-7; tentatively, D is TRBD2 (6 bases). The sequencing input was peripheral blood. DNA of the CDR3: TGCAGTGCTGTTAGCGGCCACGAGCAGTACTTC. Protein: CSAVSGHEQYF.